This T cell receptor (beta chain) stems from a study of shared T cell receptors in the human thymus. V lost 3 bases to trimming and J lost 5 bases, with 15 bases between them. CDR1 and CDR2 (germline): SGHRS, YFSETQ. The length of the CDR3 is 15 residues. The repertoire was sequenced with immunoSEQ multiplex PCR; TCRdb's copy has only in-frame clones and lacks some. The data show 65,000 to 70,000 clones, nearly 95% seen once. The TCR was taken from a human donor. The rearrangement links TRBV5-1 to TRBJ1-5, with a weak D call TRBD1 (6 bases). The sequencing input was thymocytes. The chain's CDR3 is CASSSGAEGDQPQHF. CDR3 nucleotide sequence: TGCGCCAGCAGCTCGGGGGCAGAGGGGGATCAGCCCCAGCATTTT.